The 23 T cell receptor beta chains listed next were all sequenced from one sample in a study of blood T cells in healthy people across ages. Primed by a sample-barcoded 5' primer and a J-beta primer mix, a second PCR proceeded for 7 to 11 cycles. From the 5' RACE reads, TCRdb called clonotypes with MiXCR, one entry per CDR3 protein. The sample holds about a million distinct CDR3 sequences, roughly 51% seen once. What was sequenced was blood. The receptor set was obtained from a woman aged 60-70 years in good health.

There are a few counts of this clonotype. V gene TRBV20-1 combines with J gene TRBJ2-3; D is perhaps TRBD1 or TRBD2 (5 bases each). V lost 1 base to trimming and J lost 2 bases, with 22 bases between them. In germline, CDR1 is DFQATT, CDR2 SNEGSKA (reference sequence). The CDR3 is made up of 18 amino acids. CDR3 in DNA: TGCAGTGCTAGAGGTTCCCCCCGTAGGGGAGAAAACACAGATACGCAGTATTTT. It yields the protein CSARGSPRRGENTDTQYF.

As regards this clonotype: The junction and the germline gene differ at one end; a read error may be behind it. This sequence joins TRBV15 and TRBJ2-1; no clear D gene. In germline, CDR1 is LNHNV, CDR2 YYDKDF (reference sequence). The CDR3 has 14 amino acids. Written as DNA, the CDR3 is TGTGCCGCCAGCAGAACGTCGCAGTACAATGAGCAGTTCTTC. This codes for CAASRTSQYNEQFF.

This clonotype was found a few times. The chain is built from TRBV11-2 and TRBJ2-7, with 8 bases identical to TRBD1. From germline, CDR1 is SGHAT and CDR2 FQNNGV. This CDR3 spans 14 amino acids. The V segment lost 6 bases and the J segment 4 bases; nucleotides outside the gene matches: 8. This chain's CDR3 is CASSTGQGWYEQYF. CDR3 coding DNA: TGTGCCAGCAGTACAGGACAGGGATGGTACGAGCAGTACTTC.

The V gene is TRBV7-9, the J gene TRBJ2-2; D assignment may be TRBD1 or TRBD2 (5 bases each). Looked up from germline, CDR1 is SEHNR and CDR2 is FQNEAQ (reference sequence). Trimming removed 5 bases at V and 6 bases at J, with 13 bases between. The CDR3 consists of 14 residues. In DNA form, the CDR3 reads TGTGCCAGCAGCCCTACGTTGGGACCCGGGGAGCTGTTTTTT. This encodes CASSPTLGPGELFF.

This sequence joins TRBV10-3 and TRBJ2-7, with D perhaps matching TRBD1 (6 bases). Trimming pared 5 bases from V and 2 bases from J, leaving 10 bases between. Germline V gives CDR1 ENHRY, CDR2 SYGVKD. The CDR3 has 13 residues. CDR3 amino acids: CAISRDNTYEQYF. CDR3 DNA: TGTGCCATCAGTCGGGACAACACCTACGAGCAGTACTTC.

V gene TRBV2 combines with J gene TRBJ2-3; 7 bases align to TRBD1. From germline, CDR1 is SNHLY and CDR2 FYNNEI. The V segment lost 4 bases and the J segment 6 bases; nucleotides outside the gene matches: 7. The CDR3 has 14 residues. This CDR3 is CASSAQGWRDTQYF. DNA of the CDR3: TGTGCCAGCAGTGCACAGGGGTGGAGGGATACGCAGTATTTT.

The chain is built from TRBV6-6 and TRBJ1-2, with 9 bases matching TRBD1. The CDR3 loop spans 15 amino acids. With V trimmed by 2 bases and J by 2 bases, 3 bases remained unmatched. Germline V gene sequence: CDR1 MNHNY, CDR2 SVGAGI (reference sequence). The chain's CDR3 is CASSYGQGINYGYTF. In nucleotides, the CDR3 is TGTGCCAGCAGTTACGGACAGGGGATAAACTATGGCTACACCTTC.

This clonotype was found a few times. V and J are TRBV10-3 and TRBJ2-7; 9 bases agree with TRBD1. The junction had 3 bases not matched to a gene; V was cut back by 4 bases and J by 2 bases. The CDR3 contains 14 residues. The germline V gene has CDR1 ENHRY and CDR2 SYGVKD. The CDR3 DNA reads as TGTGCCATCAGTGGGGGGACAGGGACCTACGAGCAGTACTTC. Amino acids: CAISGGTGTYEQYF.

The chain has TRBV5-1 and TRBJ2-3; 9 nucleotides agree with TRBD1. V lost 6 bases and J lost 3; bases outside the gene matches: 11. The CDR3 runs 16 residues. Germline V gene sequence: CDR1 SGHRS, CDR2 YFSETQ. The CDR3 DNA sequence: TGCGCCAGCATTAGTATCGGACAGGGGATTACAGATACGCAGTATTTT. Translated, it gives CASISIGQGITDTQYF.

This clonotype was picked up many times. The chain combines TRBV5-1 with TRBJ2-1; a possible D gene is TRBD1 (5 bases). Trimming cost V 0 bases and J 0 bases, with 7 bases left between them. The CDR3 spans 15 residues. Germline lookup yields CDR1 SGHRS and CDR2 YFSETQ. DNA of the CDR3: TGCGCCAGCAGCTTGGGCCAGGGCTCCTACAATGAGCAGTTCTTC. This sequence encodes CASSLGQGSYNEQFF.

The gene calls are TRBV7-9 and TRBJ2-1, with a tentative D call TRBD2 (5 bases). From germline, CDR1 is SEHNR and CDR2 FQNEAQ (reference sequence). Deletions cut 4 bases from V and 6 bases from J, with 13 bases between. The CDR3 loop spans 14 amino acids. The CDR3 reads CASSSRAAINEQFF. As DNA, the CDR3 is TGTGCCAGCAGCTCGCGGGCAGCGATCAATGAGCAGTTCTTC. The full variable domain, in which reference TRBV7-9 and TRBJ2-1 provide the parts outside the CDR3, is DTGVSQNPRHKITKRGQNVTFRCDPISEHNRLYWYRQTLGQGPEFLTYFQNEAQLEKSRLLSDRFSAERPKGSFSTLEIQRTEQGDSAMYLCASSSRAAINEQFFGPGTRLTVL.

On this clonotype: One end of the junction is discordant with germline, which a read error may explain. The chain joins TRBV5-1 to TRBJ2-5; TRBD2 matches 7 bases. This CDR3 is built from 14 residues. Germline lookup yields CDR1 SGHRS and CDR2 YFSETQ. CDR3 DNA sequence: TGTGCCAGCAGCAAAGGGAGCGGGGAAGAGACCCAGTACTTC. Translating it yields CASSKGSGEETQYF.

The gene calls are TRBV4-3 and TRBJ2-5, with D hard to call. Germline-derived CDR1 and CDR2 are LGHNA and YSLEER. The V end lost 2 bases, the J end lost 11 bases, and 21 bases lay between the germline ends. The length of the CDR3 is 15 residues. The CDR3 is CASSQQSSGYNEQYF. DNA of the CDR3: TGCGCCAGCAGCCAACAATCTTCCGGCTACAATGAGCAGTACTTC.

This clonotype was detected a few times. The chain employs TRBV29-1 and TRBJ2-7; no clear D. V was clipped by 4 bases and J by 5 bases, with 9 bases between them. Germline lookup yields CDR1 SQVTM and CDR2 ANQGSEA. This CDR3 spans 11 amino acids. CDR3: CSVALVDEQYF. The CDR3 DNA is TGCAGCGTTGCCCTGGTAGACGAGCAGTACTTC.

This clonotype was recorded a few times. The chain links TRBV7-2 to TRBJ2-7; D not certain. CDR3 length: 15 amino acids. The V end was cut by 5 bases, the J end by 1 base, with 15 bases between. Germline CDR1 reads SGHTA; CDR2 reads FQGNSA. For the CDR3, the DNA is TGTGCCAGCAGCATACTTCATGGCAAGTCCTACGAGCAGTACTTC. It encodes CASSILHGKSYEQYF.

The sample holds a few counts of this clonotype. The rearrangement uses TRBV7-6 and TRBJ2-7; 10 nucleotides match TRBD1. The CDR3 spans 14 residues. The germline CDR1 and CDR2 sequences are SGHVS and FNYEAQ. V lost 5 bases to trimming and J lost 5 bases; unmatched junction nucleotides: 6. The CDR3 protein is CASSTDRGSDEQYF. CDR3 in DNA: TGTGCCAGCAGCACGGACAGGGGGTCGGACGAGCAGTACTTC.

This clonotype has a handful of counts. The genes are TRBV4-1 and TRBJ1-1; 7 nucleotides align to TRBD1. Germline V gives CDR1 MGHRA, CDR2 YSYEKL. The CDR3 has 20 residues. V lost 2 bases to trimming and J lost 1 base; unmatched junction nucleotides: 19. This CDR3 reads CASSQISFWTGQTTNTEAFF. CDR3 sequence (DNA): TGCGCCAGCAGCCAAATATCCTTTTGGACAGGTCAGACGACGAACACTGAAGCTTTCTTT.

The V gene is TRBV6-6, the J gene TRBJ2-3; 7 positions agree with TRBD2. Germline lookup yields CDR1 MNHNY and CDR2 SVGAGI (reference sequence). The CDR3 runs 16 residues. Unmatched junction bases numbered 11, after V lost 2 bases and J lost 6 bases. The CDR3 coding sequence is TGTGCCAGCAGTTACGTAGCGGGTTGGGAAATGGATACGCAGTATTTT. Its translation: CASSYVAGWEMDTQYF.

The chain links TRBV12-3 or TRBV12-4 to TRBJ2-5; TRBD1 is a possible D gene (5 bases). This CDR3 is 15 amino acids long. V was cut by 2 bases and J by 11 bases, with 21 bases left in between. The CDR3 reads CASSLRTIGISEQYF. CDR3 nucleotides: TGTGCCAGCAGTTTAAGGACAATTGGGATCTCAGAGCAGTACTTC.

This clonotype has just a few counts. The chain employs TRBV6-5 and TRBJ2-7; TRBD1 aligns across 8 bases. The V segment lost 0 bases and the J segment 2 bases; nucleotides outside the gene matches: 9. CDR3 size: 17 residues. In germline, CDR1 is MNHEY, CDR2 SVGAGI. For the CDR3, the DNA is TGTGCCAGCAGTTACTCTCCCCAGGGGGCCAAAACCTACGAGCAGTACTTC. Protein product: CASSYSPQGAKTYEQYF.

V gene TRBV6-1 combines with J gene TRBJ2-1; 7 nucleotides match TRBD1. The CDR3 sequence is 14 residues long. Trimming took 4 bases from V and 7 from J; bases not matched to a gene: 7. CDR1 MNHNS and CDR2 SASEGT come from the germline V gene. CDR3 amino acids: CASSGDRRVNEQFF. Here the CDR3 DNA reads TGTGCCAGCAGTGGGGACAGACGTGTGAATGAGCAGTTCTTC.

The chain couples TRBV29-1 to TRBJ2-5; D unclear. V was shortened by 8 bases and J by 5 bases, with 21 bases between the two germline ends. This CDR3 has 14 amino acids. Germline assignment: CDR1 SQVTM and CDR2 ANQGSEA. The CDR3 coding sequence is TGCAGCACCCCCCGGTACAATGAGTTGGAGACCCAGTACTTC. Its protein is CSTPRYNELETQYF. Supplemented by reference TRBV29-1 and TRBJ2-5, the full variable domain reads SAVISQKPSRDICQRGTSLTIQCQVDSQVTMMFWYRQQPGQSLTLIATANQGSEATYESGFVIDKFPISRPNLTFSTLTVSNMSPEDSSIYLCSTPRYNELETQYFGPGTRLLVL.

This chain links TRBV29-1 with TRBJ2-7, with 13 positions matching TRBD2. Losses at the gene ends were 4 bases for V and 7 bases for J; bases not matched to a gene: 16. Germline V gene lookup returns CDR1 SQVTM and CDR2 ANQGSEA. This CDR3 is built from 17 residues. The CDR3 reads CSVVWTSGSPGEREQYF. The CDR3 coding sequence is TGCAGCGTTGTTTGGACTAGCGGGAGCCCTGGCGAGAGGGAGCAGTACTTC.